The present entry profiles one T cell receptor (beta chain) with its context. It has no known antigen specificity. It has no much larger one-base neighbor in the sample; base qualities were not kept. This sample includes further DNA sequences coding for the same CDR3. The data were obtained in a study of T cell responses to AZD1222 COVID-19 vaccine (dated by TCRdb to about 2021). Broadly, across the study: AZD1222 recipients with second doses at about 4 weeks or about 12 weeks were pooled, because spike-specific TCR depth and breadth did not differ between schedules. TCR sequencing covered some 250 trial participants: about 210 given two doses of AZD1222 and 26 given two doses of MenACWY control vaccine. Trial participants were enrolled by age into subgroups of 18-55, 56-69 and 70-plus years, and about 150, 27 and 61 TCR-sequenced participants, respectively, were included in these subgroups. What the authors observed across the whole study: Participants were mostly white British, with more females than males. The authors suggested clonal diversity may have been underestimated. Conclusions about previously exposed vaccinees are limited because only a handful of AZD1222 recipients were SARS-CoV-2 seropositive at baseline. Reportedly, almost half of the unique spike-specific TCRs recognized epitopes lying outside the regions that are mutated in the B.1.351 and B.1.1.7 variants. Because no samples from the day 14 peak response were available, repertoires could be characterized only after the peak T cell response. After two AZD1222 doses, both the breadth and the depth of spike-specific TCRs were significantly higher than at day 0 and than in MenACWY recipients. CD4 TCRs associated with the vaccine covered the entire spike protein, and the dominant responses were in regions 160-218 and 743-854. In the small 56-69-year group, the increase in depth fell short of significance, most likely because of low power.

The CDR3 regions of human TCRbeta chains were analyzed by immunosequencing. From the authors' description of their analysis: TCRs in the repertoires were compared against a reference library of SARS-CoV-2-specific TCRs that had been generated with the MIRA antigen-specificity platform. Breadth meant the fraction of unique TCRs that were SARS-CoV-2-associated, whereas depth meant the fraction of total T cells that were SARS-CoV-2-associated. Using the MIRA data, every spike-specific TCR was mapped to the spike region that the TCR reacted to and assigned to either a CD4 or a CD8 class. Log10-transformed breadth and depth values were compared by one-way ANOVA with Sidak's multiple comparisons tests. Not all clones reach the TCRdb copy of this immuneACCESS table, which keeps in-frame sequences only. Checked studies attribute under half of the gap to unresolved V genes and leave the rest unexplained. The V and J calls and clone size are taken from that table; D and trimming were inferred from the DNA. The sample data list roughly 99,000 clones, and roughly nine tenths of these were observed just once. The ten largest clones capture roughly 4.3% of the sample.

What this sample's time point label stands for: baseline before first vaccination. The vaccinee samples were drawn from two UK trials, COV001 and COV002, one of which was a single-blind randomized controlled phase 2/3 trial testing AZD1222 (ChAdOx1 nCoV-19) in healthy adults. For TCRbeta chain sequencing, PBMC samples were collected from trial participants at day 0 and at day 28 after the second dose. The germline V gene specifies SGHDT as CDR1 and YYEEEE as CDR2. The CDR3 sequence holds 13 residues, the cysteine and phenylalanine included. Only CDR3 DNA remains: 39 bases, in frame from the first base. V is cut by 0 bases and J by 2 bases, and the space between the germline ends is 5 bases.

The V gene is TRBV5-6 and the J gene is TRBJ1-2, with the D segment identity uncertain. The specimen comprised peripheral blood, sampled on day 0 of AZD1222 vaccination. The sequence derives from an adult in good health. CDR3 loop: CASSLEGNYGYTF. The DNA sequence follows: TGTGCCAGCAGCTTGGAGGGCAACTATGGCTACACCTTC. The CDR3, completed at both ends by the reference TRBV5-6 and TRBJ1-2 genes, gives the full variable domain DAGVTQSPTHLIKTRGQQVTLRCSPKSGHDTVSWYQQALGQGPQFIFQYYEEEERQRGNFPDRFSGHQFPNYSSELNVNALLLGDSALYLCASSLEGNYGYTFGSGTRLTVV.